This T cell receptor beta chain was recorded in a study of T cells in Graves' hyperthyroidism and ophthalmopathy. There were TCR beta CDR3 regions amplified from RNA transcripts. TCR CDR3 regions were first amplified by RT-PCR with HTBI primers. TCRdb passed the multiplex PCR reads through MiXCR, listing each CDR3 protein once. The profile covers just over 550,000 distinct CDR3 sequences, with 46% appearing a single time and just under 8.5% taken by the ten largest. The germline V gene encodes CDR1 KGHDR and CDR2 SFDVKD. V lost 2 bases, J lost 4 bases, and 10 bases stayed unmatched. This CDR3 region has 17 residues.

This sequence was found in a woman between 18 and 29 years old with Graves' hyperthyroidism. The sample comprised peripheral blood or thyroid tissue (not recorded which). This chain joins TRBV24-1 and TRBJ2-7; 10 bases match TRBD2. The CDR3 loop is CATSDSQGASGRYEQYF. CDR3 nucleotides: TGTGCCACCAGTGATTCCCAGGGCGCTAGCGGGAGATACGAGCAGTACTTC.